Below, one TCR beta chain is given with its context. What it binds is unknown. This entry comes from a study of CD8 T cells in ankylosing spondylitis. Whole-study findings and limits: Peripheral blood samples showed relatively rare disease-linked clones, and these clones were CD8+. A TCR beta motif made of fewer than 10 highly homologous variants seemed typical of ankylosing spondylitis blood. Some of the motif variants had earlier been found in reactive arthritis patients' fluid and blood.

The CDR3 contains 15 residues. V gave up 1 base and J gave up 1 base, with 11 bases separating them. The V gene's germline CDR1 is LGHNA and CDR2 YNFKEQ. TCRdb redid the calling of the 5' RACE reads with MiXCR, one entry per CDR3 protein. Among about 200,000 distinct CDR3 sequences listed, just under 7.5% were seen once. The rearrangement joins TRBV4-2 to TRBJ2-7; a weak D match, TRBD1 (5 bases). This receptor was obtained from a male donor with ankylosing spondylitis. Sequenced sample: blood, either unsorted or a sorted T cell fraction (not recorded which). The CDR3 loop is CASSQALGQSYEQYF. As DNA, the CDR3 is TGTGCCAGCAGCCAAGCTTTAGGACAATCCTACGAGCAGTACTTC.